This T cell receptor beta chain originates from a study of shared clonotypes between healthy human individuals. Study-wide findings and caveats: Specimens sampled were limited to blood, with tissue repertoires likely differing.

Healthy HIV-negative adults with no recent acute infections or vaccinations were recruited as donors. A word on this clone: The antigen is unknown. The same CDR3 arises from other DNA sequences in this sample as well.

The V end lost 3 bases, the J end lost 1 base, and 9 bases lay between the germline ends. CDR3 length: 14 amino acids. The germline CDR1 and CDR2 sequences are SEHNR and FQNEAQ (reference sequence). Assay runs were performed at deep level. TCRdb's table, derived via immunoSEQ multiplex PCR, lists solely in-frame clones and lacks some. This table holds 470,000 or so clones, roughly 80% found once. This chain uses TRBV7-9 with TRBJ1-1; no definite D call. Input material: PBMCs. The sequence came from a woman aged 40 to 49 in good health. Some clones in this sample may be carry-over from other donors' samples. The CDR3 is CASSLAGGNTEAFF. The CDR3 DNA is TGTGCCAGCAGCTTGGCTGGAGGGAACACTGAAGCTTTCTTT.